This TCR beta chain was observed in a study of T cells after posttransplantation cyclophosphamide. Points on this clone: Its antigen is unidentified.

Clones were sequenced by immunoSEQ multiplex PCR, and TCRdb holds only the in-frame ones, with some missing. In the table there are 12,000 or so clones, 85% to 95% of which are singletons. Cyclophosphamide on days +3 and +4 followed busulfan-fludarabine conditioning and a marrow graft. The V segment lost 3 bases and the J segment 2 bases; nucleotides outside the gene matches: 7. Germline CDR1 and CDR2: SGDLS and YYNGEE. The CDR3 contains 15 residues. Study-wide results and limits: Recipient CMV seropositivity and CMV reactivation strongly tracked TRB clonality.

Source: PBMCs, taken after allogeneic stem cell transplant with posttransplant cyclophosphamide. The receptor was derived from a female patient aged 25-39 years who received an allogeneic stem cell transplant from an unrelated donor, was CMV-positive, and had no GVHD. Some T cells here may be from the graft donor. The J gene is TRBJ2-7, the V gene TRBV9; TRBD2 aligns across 8 bases. This CDR3 is CASSAAAGGPYEQYF. The CDR3 DNA sequence: TGTGCCAGCAGCGCAGCGGCGGGGGGACCCTACGAGCAGTACTTC. Full variable domain (rest looked up from reference TRBV9 and TRBJ2-7): DSGVTQTPKHLITATGQRVTLRCSPRSGDLSVYWYQQSLDQGLQFLIQYYNGEERAKGNILERFSAQQFPDLHSELNLSSLELGDSALYFCASSAAAGGPYEQYFGPGTRLTVT.